A selection of T cell receptor beta chains follows, all from one sample in a study of vaccination effects on CD4 cells after COVID-19. Sequencing used immunoSEQ multiplex PCR; TCRdb keeps in-frame clones, though not all of them. The data hold more than 45,000 clones, with under 80% observed a single time. Their cognate antigens are unknown. The specimen was CD4+ T cells from PBMCs cultured with HIV peptides, collected before COVID-19 vaccination. These receptors all stem from a human donor who had a prior SARS-CoV-2 infection. Both conserved end residues are part of each CDR3. The D gene is left open where the match is weak. The listing skips clone size in some rows; elsewhere it reads once, few, many or a size class.

abundance: few; d_gene: -; v_gene: TRBV3-1/TRBV3-2; j_gene: TRBJ2-7; CDR3aa: CASSHTASEQYF; CDR3nt: TGTGCCAGCAGCCACACCGCTAGTGAGCAGTACTTC
abundance: once; d_gene: -; v_gene: TRBV3-1/TRBV3-2; j_gene: TRBJ2-5; CDR3aa: CASSQGRVLNQETQYF; CDR3nt: TGTGCCAGCAGCCAAGGCCGGGTTCTTAACCAAGAGACCCAGTACTTC
abundance: -; d_gene: -; v_gene: TRBV4-3; j_gene: TRBJ2-3; CDR3aa: CASSQGGGSGTDTQYF; CDR3nt: TGCGCCAGCAGCCAAGGAGGAGGGAGCGGTACAGATACGCAGTATTTT
abundance: -; d_gene: -; v_gene: TRBV2; j_gene: TRBJ1-1; CDR3aa: CASRVERSNTEAFF; CDR3nt: TGTGCCAGCAGGGTCGAACGGTCGAACACTGAAGCTTTCTTT
abundance: many; d_gene: -; v_gene: TRBV7-2; j_gene: TRBJ1-2; CDR3aa: CASSHIYNRQTNYGYTF; CDR3nt: TGTGCCAGCAGCCATATCTACAACAGGCAAACTAACTATGGCTACACCTTC
abundance: -; d_gene: TRBD2; v_gene: TRBV5-4; j_gene: TRBJ2-5; CDR3aa: CASSIGALARAETQYF; CDR3nt: TGTGCCAGCAGCATTGGCGCACTAGCGCGGGCGGAGACCCAGTACTTC
abundance: -; d_gene: TRBD2; v_gene: TRBV29-1; j_gene: TRBJ2-5; CDR3aa: CSVVGASGQETQYF; CDR3nt: TGCAGCGTTGTCGGGGCTAGCGGACAAGAGACCCAGTACTTC
abundance: few; d_gene: -; v_gene: TRBV7-2; j_gene: TRBJ1-1; CDR3aa: CASSFISLGTEAFF; CDR3nt: TGTGCCAGCAGCTTTATCTCTTTGGGAACTGAAGCTTTCTTT
abundance: -; d_gene: TRBD2; v_gene: TRBV5-1; j_gene: TRBJ2-7; CDR3aa: CASSLTSGNYEQYF; CDR3nt: TGCGCCAGCAGCTTAACTAGCGGGAATTACGAGCAGTACTTC
abundance: -; d_gene: TRBD2; v_gene: TRBV7-3; j_gene: TRBJ2-2; CDR3aa: CASSFYPSGNTGELFF; CDR3nt: TGTGCCAGCAGCTTTTACCCTAGCGGAAACACCGGGGAGCTGTTTTTT
abundance: -; d_gene: -; v_gene: TRBV5-5; j_gene: TRBJ2-3; CDR3aa: CASSLVEGDTQYF; CDR3nt: TGTGCCAGCAGCCTGGTCGAGGGAGATACGCAGTATTTT
abundance: -; d_gene: -; v_gene: TRBV5-4; j_gene: TRBJ2-3; CDR3aa: CASSLDLWGTDTQYF; CDR3nt: TGTGCCAGCAGCTTGGATCTGTGGGGCACAGATACGCAGTATTTT
abundance: once; d_gene: -; v_gene: TRBV6-5; j_gene: TRBJ2-7; CDR3aa: CASSYGDTSYEQYF; CDR3nt: TGTGCCAGCAGTTACGGGGACACATCCTACGAGCAGTACTTC
abundance: -; d_gene: -; v_gene: TRBV2; j_gene: TRBJ1-5; CDR3aa: CASSNWANQPQHF; CDR3nt: TGTGCCAGCAGTAATTGGGCAAATCAGCCCCAGCATTTT
abundance: -; d_gene: -; v_gene: TRBV20-1; j_gene: TRBJ2-1; CDR3aa: CSASMPISYNEQFF; CDR3nt: TGCAGTGCTAGTATGCCTATTTCCTACAATGAGCAGTTCTTC
abundance: once; d_gene: TRBD2; v_gene: TRBV9; j_gene: TRBJ2-7; CDR3aa: CASSATGTRASEQYF; CDR3nt: TGTGCCAGCAGCGCGACCGGGACTAGGGCCTCCGAGCAGTACTTC
abundance: few; d_gene: -; v_gene: TRBV6-1; j_gene: TRBJ1-4; CDR3aa: CASSEAYTQNEKLFF; CDR3nt: TGTGCCAGCAGTGAAGCGTATACACAGAATGAAAAACTGTTTTTT
abundance: -; d_gene: -; v_gene: TRBV7-9; j_gene: TRBJ2-7; CDR3aa: CASSLNRGISYEQYF; CDR3nt: TGTGCCAGCAGCTTAAATCGCGGTATCTCCTACGAGCAGTACTTC
abundance: medium-sized; d_gene: -; v_gene: TRBV5-1; j_gene: TRBJ2-4; CDR3aa: CASSLVPGEFNIQYF; CDR3nt: TGCGCCAGCAGCTTGGTTCCGGGGGAATTCAACATTCAGTACTTC
abundance: -; d_gene: -; v_gene: TRBV6-6; j_gene: TRBJ2-5; CDR3aa: CASSASMGPQETQYF; CDR3nt: TGTGCCAGCAGTGCGTCTATGGGGCCCCAAGAGACCCAGTACTTC
abundance: -; d_gene: TRBD1; v_gene: TRBV6-5; j_gene: TRBJ1-4; CDR3aa: CASKIDRANEKLFF; CDR3nt: TGTGCCAGCAAAATTGACAGGGCTAATGAAAAACTGTTTTTT
abundance: few; d_gene: TRBD2; v_gene: TRBV6-1; j_gene: TRBJ2-2; CDR3aa: CASSVRLAGANTGELFF; CDR3nt: TGTGCCAGCAGTGTCCGACTAGCGGGGGCGAACACCGGGGAGCTGTTTTTT
abundance: -; d_gene: -; v_gene: TRBV28; j_gene: TRBJ2-1; CDR3aa: CASGGRLGYNEQFF; CDR3nt: TGTGCCAGCGGAGGGCGTCTGGGTTACAATGAGCAGTTCTTC
abundance: -; d_gene: -; v_gene: TRBV10-3; j_gene: TRBJ1-1; CDR3aa: CAIRDRDTEAFF; CDR3nt: TGTGCCATCAGAGACAGAGACACTGAAGCTTTCTTT
abundance: -; d_gene: -; v_gene: TRBV15; j_gene: TRBJ1-1; CDR3aa: CATSREGGTEAFF; CDR3nt: TGTGCCACCAGCAGAGAGGGGGGCACTGAAGCTTTCTTT
abundance: -; d_gene: -; v_gene: TRBV6-5; j_gene: TRBJ1-1; CDR3aa: CASRRHLNTEAFF; CDR3nt: TGTGCCAGCAGACGACACTTGAACACTGAAGCTTTCTTT
abundance: -; d_gene: TRBD2; v_gene: TRBV7-3; j_gene: TRBJ2-1; CDR3aa: CASSPDSGTPYEQFF; CDR3nt: TGTGCCAGCAGTCCCGATAGCGGGACCCCCTATGAGCAGTTCTTC
abundance: -; d_gene: -; v_gene: TRBV15; j_gene: TRBJ2-2; CDR3aa: CATSQTRVTGELFF; CDR3nt: TGTGCCACCAGCCAAACTAGGGTCACCGGGGAGCTGTTTTTT
abundance: -; d_gene: TRBD2; v_gene: TRBV28; j_gene: TRBJ2-3; CDR3aa: CASSPLAGLGGDTQYF; CDR3nt: TGTGCCAGCAGTCCGTTAGCGGGGCTTGGGGGAGATACGCAGTATTTT
abundance: -; d_gene: -; v_gene: TRBV6-5; j_gene: TRBJ1-5; CDR3aa: CASSYGSNQPQHF; CDR3nt: TGTGCCAGCAGTTACGGTAGCAATCAGCCCCAGCATTTT
abundance: -; d_gene: TRBD2; v_gene: TRBV7-2; j_gene: TRBJ2-3; CDR3aa: CASSLQVAGGDTQYF; CDR3nt: TGTGCCAGCAGCCTACAAGTAGCGGGAGGGGATACGCAGTATTTT
abundance: -; d_gene: TRBD2; v_gene: TRBV7-6; j_gene: TRBJ2-3; CDR3aa: CASSGLAGGADTQYF; CDR3nt: TGTGCCAGCAGCGGACTAGCGGGAGGGGCAGATACGCAGTATTTT
abundance: -; d_gene: TRBD2; v_gene: TRBV13; j_gene: TRBJ2-1; CDR3aa: CASTMTSGGVDEQFF; CDR3nt: TGTGCCAGCACCATGACTAGCGGGGGGGTGGATGAGCAGTTCTTC
abundance: -; d_gene: -; v_gene: TRBV3-1/TRBV3-2; j_gene: TRBJ2-5; CDR3aa: CASSQDRKGGSETQYF; CDR3nt: TGTGCCAGCAGCCAAGATAGGAAGGGGGGCTCAGAGACCCAGTACTTC
abundance: -; d_gene: TRBD1; v_gene: TRBV28; j_gene: TRBJ1-2; CDR3aa: CASTLTGGNYGYTF; CDR3nt: TGTGCCAGCACCCTGACAGGGGGAAACTATGGCTACACCTTC
abundance: -; d_gene: -; v_gene: TRBV4-2; j_gene: TRBJ2-3; CDR3aa: CASSQGSQATDTQYF; CDR3nt: TGTGCCAGCAGCCAAGGAAGTCAGGCCACAGATACGCAGTATTTT
abundance: -; d_gene: TRBD1; v_gene: TRBV10-2; j_gene: TRBJ1-4; CDR3aa: CASSEWQGQGVEKLFF; CDR3nt: TGCGCCAGCAGTGAGTGGCAAGGACAGGGGGTTGAAAAACTGTTTTTT
abundance: -; d_gene: -; v_gene: TRBV30; j_gene: TRBJ1-4; CDR3aa: CAWSVPLPREKLFF; CDR3nt: TGTGCCTGGAGTGTACCCCTCCCGAGGGAAAAACTGTTTTTT
abundance: -; d_gene: -; v_gene: TRBV21-1; j_gene: TRBJ2-5; CDR3aa: CASISGGSQETQYF; CDR3nt: TGTGCCAGCATTAGCGGGGGGTCTCAAGAGACCCAGTACTTC
abundance: -; d_gene: TRBD2; v_gene: TRBV18; j_gene: TRBJ2-7; CDR3aa: CASSPPGSGRTGEQYF; CDR3nt: TGTGCCAGCTCACCCCCAGGCAGCGGGAGGACGGGGGAGCAGTACTTC
abundance: -; d_gene: -; v_gene: TRBV15; j_gene: TRBJ1-4; CDR3aa: CATSRDMVATNEKLFF; CDR3nt: TGTGCCACCAGCAGAGATATGGTGGCAACTAATGAAAAACTGTTTTTT
abundance: few; d_gene: TRBD1; v_gene: TRBV27; j_gene: TRBJ2-7; CDR3aa: CASSAGDRLYEQYF; CDR3nt: TGTGCCAGCAGTGCAGGGGACAGACTATACGAGCAGTACTTC
abundance: -; d_gene: TRBD2; v_gene: TRBV9; j_gene: TRBJ2-3; CDR3aa: CASSVEAGGRVVQYF; CDR3nt: TGTGCCAGCAGCGTAGAGGCGGGGGGGCGAGTTGTGCAGTATTTT
abundance: -; d_gene: -; v_gene: TRBV7-8; j_gene: TRBJ2-7; CDR3aa: CASSLVGGSKWDDEQYF; CDR3nt: TGTGCCAGCAGCTTAGTCGGGGGCTCAAAGTGGGACGACGAGCAGTACTTC
abundance: few; d_gene: -; v_gene: TRBV13; j_gene: TRBJ1-1; CDR3aa: CASSSMTESMNTEAFF; CDR3nt: TGTGCCAGCAGCTCAATGACAGAGAGCATGAACACTGAAGCTTTCTTT
abundance: -; d_gene: -; v_gene: TRBV24-1; j_gene: TRBJ2-7; CDR3aa: CATIPCKRKNYEQYF; CDR3nt: TGTGCCACCATACCCTGCAAGAGGAAGAACTACGAGCAGTACTTC
abundance: few; d_gene: TRBD2; v_gene: TRBV19; j_gene: TRBJ2-3; CDR3aa: CATSVTGGRADTQYF; CDR3nt: TGTGCCACCTCGGTGACGGGAGGGCGGGCAGATACGCAGTATTTT
abundance: -; d_gene: -; v_gene: TRBV7-9; j_gene: TRBJ1-1; CDR3aa: CASSLEVYTEAFF; CDR3nt: TGTGCCAGCAGCTTAGAGGTCTACACTGAAGCTTTCTTT
abundance: few; d_gene: -; v_gene: TRBV5-1; j_gene: TRBJ2-7; CDR3aa: CASSLGATSSYEQYF; CDR3nt: TGCGCCAGCAGCTTGGGGGCAACGAGCTCCTACGAGCAGTACTTC
abundance: -; d_gene: -; v_gene: TRBV20-1; j_gene: TRBJ1-1; CDR3aa: CSAIPTEAFF; CDR3nt: TGCAGTGCTATACCCACTGAAGCTTTCTTT
abundance: -; d_gene: TRBD1; v_gene: TRBV5-1; j_gene: TRBJ1-1; CDR3aa: CASSRTGSLSNTEAFF; CDR3nt: TGCGCCAGCAGCAGGACAGGGTCGTTGTCGAACACTGAAGCTTTCTTT
abundance: few; d_gene: -; v_gene: TRBV11-1; j_gene: TRBJ2-5; CDR3aa: CASSPSFQETQYF; CDR3nt: TGTGCCAGCAGCCCTAGTTTTCAAGAGACCCAGTACTTC
abundance: -; d_gene: -; v_gene: TRBV20-1; j_gene: TRBJ2-5; CDR3aa: CSARNQETQYF; CDR3nt: TGCAGTGCTAGGAACCAAGAGACCCAGTACTTC
abundance: -; d_gene: -; v_gene: TRBV2; j_gene: TRBJ2-7; CDR3aa: CASSEGTGYPESTYEQYF; CDR3nt: TGTGCCAGCAGTGAAGGCACAGGGTATCCCGAGTCGACCTACGAGCAGTACTTC
abundance: -; d_gene: -; v_gene: TRBV5-6; j_gene: TRBJ2-3; CDR3aa: CASSLVLLSPTDTQYF; CDR3nt: TGTGCCAGCAGCTTGGTCCTCTTAAGCCCTACAGATACGCAGTATTTT
abundance: once; d_gene: -; v_gene: TRBV5-1; j_gene: TRBJ1-6; CDR3aa: CASRGGTTGNSPLHF; CDR3nt: TGCGCCAGCAGGGGCGGCACCACGGGGAATTCACCCCTCCACTTT
abundance: -; d_gene: TRBD2; v_gene: TRBV24-1; j_gene: TRBJ2-1; CDR3aa: CATSGSLAGVSWENEQFF; CDR3nt: TGTGCCACCAGTGGGTCCCTAGCGGGAGTCTCGTGGGAAAATGAGCAGTTCTTC
abundance: -; d_gene: TRBD1; v_gene: TRBV9; j_gene: TRBJ1-2; CDR3aa: CASSPLQGDYGYTF; CDR3nt: TGTGCCAGCAGCCCCCTCCAGGGGGACTATGGCTACACCTTC
abundance: -; d_gene: TRBD1; v_gene: TRBV7-9; j_gene: TRBJ1-4; CDR3aa: CASSLSGTGLNEKLFF; CDR3nt: TGTGCCAGCAGCTTATCCGGGACAGGTCTTAATGAAAAACTGTTTTTT